This record looks at one T cell receptor beta chain sequence and its context. This record belongs to a study of blood T cell repertoires in COVID-19. Deletions cut 1 base from V and 0 bases from J, with 6 bases between. Germline lookup yields CDR1 LGHDT and CDR2 YNNKEL (reference sequence). This CDR3 spans 14 amino acids. Data came from immunoSEQ multiplex PCR; TCRdb stores just in-frame clones and leaves some out. The repertoire consists of 270,000 or so clones, with about nine tenths occurring once and the leading ten covering around 3%. This receptor was obtained from a woman aged 25 to 39 with active or convalescent COVID-19. The chain has TRBV3-1 (or the pseudogene TRBV3-2) and TRBJ1-1; D gene ambiguous. Sequencing was carried out using peripheral blood. The CDR3 DNA sequence: TGTGCCAGCAGCCAAGTCCTCTTGAACACTGAAGCTTTCTTT. Residues: CASSQVLLNTEAFF.